What follows is one T cell receptor beta chain and its context. The antigen remains unidentified. Only in-frame clones appear in the TCRdb table, and some are missing; sequencing was by immunoSEQ multiplex PCR. There are tens of thousands of clones in the sample; around 90% occur only once, and about 5.7% lies in the top ten. These data are taken from a study of T cell responses to AZD1222 COVID-19 vaccine. About the research overall: Second-dose timings of about 4 or about 12 weeks were pooled. The study's findings and limits: The sample set comprised mostly white British donors with more females, and clonal diversity was possibly underestimated.

Germline V gives CDR1 KGHDR, CDR2 SFDVKD. V trimming: 7 bases; J trimming: 1 base; junction bases outside the gene matches: 5. This CDR3 region has 15 residues. The sample here was peripheral blood, taken on day 0 of AZD1222 vaccination. V gene TRBV24-1 combines with J gene TRBJ2-3; 9 bases agree with TRBD1. The TCR sequence derives from an adult in good health. The CDR3 is CATRETGGGTDTQYF. CDR3 in DNA: TGTGCCACCAGGGAGACAGGGGGTGGCACAGATACGCAGTATTTT.